Below are 29 T cell receptor beta chains sequenced from a single sample in a study of cytomegalovirus exposure and HLA in healthy donors. With 60 Vbeta and 13 Jbeta primers, the PCR was carried out. Clones were read by immunoSEQ multiplex PCR, and TCRdb kept only the in-frame ones, dropping some. The sample lists about 130,000 clones; around three quarters were seen once. The specimen was PBMCs. These receptors all stem from a female donor in good health and CMV-seronegative.

The V call is TRBV2, the J call TRBJ1-5; 8 bases line up with TRBD1. Germline V gene sequence: CDR1 SNHLY, CDR2 FYNNEI. The CDR3 is 15 residues long. J was trimmed by 2 bases and V by 5 bases; bases with no gene match: 5. CDR3 protein: CASSSTGGGNQPQHF. In DNA form, the CDR3 reads TGTGCCAGCAGTTCTACAGGGGGGGGCAATCAGCCCCAGCATTTT.

The chain uses TRBV5-4 and TRBJ1-2; D remains ambiguous. Trimming took 4 bases from V and 3 from J, leaving 19 bases between them. The CDR3 runs 16 residues. Germline lookup yields CDR1 SGHNT and CDR2 YYREEE (reference sequence). The CDR3 sequence: CASSPGGGRVDYGYTF. DNA for the CDR3: TGTGCCAGCAGCCCGGGAGGAGGTAGAGTTGACTATGGCTACACCTTC.

This clone was observed a handful of times. The chain carries TRBV5-1 and TRBJ2-2; a possible D gene is TRBD1 (6 bases). Germline CDR1 reads SGHRS; CDR2 reads YFSETQ. The germline V and J ends were trimmed by 1 base and 0 bases, with 10 bases remaining between them. The CDR3 has 16 residues. Written as DNA, the CDR3 is TGCGCCAGCAGCTTGACAGGGATCGCGAACACCGGGGAGCTGTTTTTT. Translation gives CASSLTGIANTGELFF.

The chain carries TRBV11-3 and TRBJ2-7, with TRBD2 matching 8 bases. Germline-derived CDR1 and CDR2 are SGHNT and YENEEA. J gave up 0 bases and V 2 bases, and 3 bases lay outside the gene matches. This CDR3 region has 15 residues. For the CDR3, the DNA is TGTGCCAGCAGCTTATCGAGCGGGAGCTCCTACGAGCAGTACTTC. Residues: CASSLSSGSSYEQYF.

The sample holds a few counts of this clone. V gene TRBV11-3 combines with J gene TRBJ2-1, with D possibly matching TRBD2 (5 bases). V was pared by 4 bases and J by 7 bases, with 11 bases between. The length of the CDR3 is 13 residues. CDR1 is SGHNT, CDR2 YENEEA, per germline. CDR3 in amino acids: CASSSSWRNEQFF. The CDR3 nucleotides are TGTGCCAGCAGCTCCAGTTGGAGGAATGAGCAGTTCTTC. The full variable domain, in which reference TRBV11-3 and TRBJ2-1 provide the parts outside the CDR3, is EAGVVQSPRYKIIEKKQPVAFWCNPISGHNTLYWYLQNLGQGPELLIRYENEEAVDDSQLPKDRFSAERLKGVDSTLKIQPAELGDSAVYLCASSSSWRNEQFFGPGTRLTVL.

The chain is built from TRBV5-8 and TRBJ1-6, with D tentatively TRBD1 (6 bases). This CDR3 spans 14 amino acids. The V gene's germline CDR1 is SGHTS and CDR2 YDEGEE. The germline V and J ends were trimmed by 3 bases and 9 bases, with 13 bases remaining between them. CDR3 sequence reads: CASSSWGGGSPLHF. The CDR3 DNA reads TGTGCCAGCAGCTCGTGGGGGGGCGGTTCACCCCTCCACTTT.

This clone was recorded a few times. The chain recombines TRBV5-1 with TRBJ2-3, with TRBD1 matching 8 bases. The CDR3 loop spans 15 amino acids. Germline assignment: CDR1 SGHRS and CDR2 YFSETQ. The junction had 10 bases not matched to a gene; V was cut back by 4 bases and J by 6 bases. CDR3 protein: CASSDGQGLADTQYF. The CDR3 DNA reads as TGCGCCAGCAGCGATGGACAGGGATTAGCGGATACGCAGTATTTT.

This chain uses TRBV27 with TRBJ2-1, with 9 bases fitting TRBD2. J was trimmed by 1 base and V by 3 bases; bases with no gene match: 13. The CDR3 has 19 residues. The germline CDR1 and CDR2 sequences are MNHEY and SMNVEV (reference sequence). The CDR3 sequence: CASSLPGGAGGRSYNEQFF. CDR3 bases: TGTGCCAGCAGTTTGCCGGGAGGCGCGGGAGGGCGGTCCTACAATGAGCAGTTCTTC.

The V call is TRBV5-1, the J call TRBJ2-1, with D perhaps matching TRBD2 (5 bases). The CDR3 is 16 residues long. Trimming removed 0 bases at V and 3 bases at J, with 13 bases between. The germline V gene encodes CDR1 SGHRS and CDR2 YFSETQ. The CDR3 DNA is TGCGCCAGCAGCTTGGCCGCGGGTTCCCTCTACAATGAGCAGTTCTTC. This gives the protein CASSLAAGSLYNEQFF.

V and J are TRBV9 and TRBJ1-2; 8 bases are a match to TRBD1. Germline V gene data show CDR1 as SGDLS and CDR2 as YYNGEE. This CDR3 contains 15 residues. Unmatched junction bases numbered 9, after V lost 3 bases and J lost 5 bases. The CDR3 spells CASSAGGRGQYGYTF. CDR3 in DNA: TGTGCCAGCAGCGCCGGCGGCAGGGGGCAATATGGCTACACCTTC.

The CDR3 loop reads CASSITTGLNGYTF. DNA of the CDR3: TGTGCCAGCAGCATAACGACAGGACTGAATGGCTACACCTTC. V gene TRBV7-9 combines with J gene TRBJ1-2; maybe TRBD1 (6 bases). The germline V and J ends were trimmed by 5 bases and 6 bases, with 16 bases remaining between them. The CDR3 length is 14 residues. Germline V gene data show CDR1 as SEHNR and CDR2 as FQNEAQ (reference sequence).

The chain recombines TRBV5-8 with TRBJ1-6, with D unclear. Looked up from germline, CDR1 is SGHTS and CDR2 is YDEGEE. The V and J ends lost 4 bases and 13 bases respectively, with 9 bases between them. CDR3 length equals 11 residues. CDR3 region: CASSNRDPLHF. The CDR3, as DNA: TGTGCCAGCAGCAACCGGGATCCCCTCCACTTT. Looking up the rest from reference TRBV5-8 and TRBJ1-6 gives the full variable domain: EAGVTQSPTHLIKTRGQQATLRCSPISGHTSVYWYQQALGLGLQFLLWYDEGEERNRGNFPPRFSGRQFPNYSSELNVNALELEDSALYLCASSNRDPLHFGNGTRLTVT.

J is TRBJ2-5 and V is TRBV6-1; D may be TRBD1 (6 bases). Germline V gene data show CDR1 as MNHNS and CDR2 as SASEGT. The CDR3 sequence is 14 residues long. The V and J ends lost 4 bases and 5 bases respectively, with 14 bases between them. The CDR3: CASSGTGYVETQYF. The CDR3 DNA sequence: TGTGCCAGCAGTGGCACAGGGTACGTTGAGACCCAGTACTTC.

This clone was counted once. The chain couples TRBV5-4 to TRBJ1-6, with 7 bases matching TRBD1. V lost 4 bases, J lost 3 bases, and 7 bases stayed unmatched. The germline CDR1 and CDR2 sequences are SGHNT and YYREEE (reference sequence). This CDR3 is built from 16 residues. The CDR3, as DNA: TGTGCCAGCAGCGACCGGGACAGCTTCTATAATTCACCCCTCCACTTT. Amino acids: CASSDRDSFYNSPLHF.

In its sample, this clone was seen a few times. The chain has TRBV4-1 and TRBJ2-7, with D uncertain. V lost 1 base to trimming and J lost 4 bases, with 11 bases between them. The germline V gene has CDR1 MGHRA and CDR2 YSYEKL. The CDR3 consists of 14 residues. CDR3 nucleotides: TGCGCCAGCAGCCAAGCCGAGGTAGCTTACGAGCAGTACTTC. Its translation is CASSQAEVAYEQYF.

The chain has TRBV2 and TRBJ2-5; D uncertain. V was shortened by 4 bases and J by 5 bases, with 8 bases between the two germline ends. The CDR3 extends over 12 amino acids. CDR1 SNHLY and CDR2 FYNNEI come from the germline V gene. The CDR3 DNA reads as TGTGCCAGCAGTGTAGAGTCGGAGACCCAGTACTTC. Amino acids: CASSVESETQYF. The whole variable domain, filled in from reference TRBV2 and TRBJ2-5, reads EPEVTQTPSHQVTQMGQEVILRCVPISNHLYFYWYRQILGQKVEFLVSFYNNEISEKSEIFDDQFSVERPDGSNFTLKIRSTKLEDSAMYFCASSVESETQYFGPGTRLLVL.

On this clone: Other DNA sequences in the same sample also yield this CDR3. The V gene is TRBV18, the J gene TRBJ1-2; TRBD1 aligns across 8 bases. In germline, CDR1 is KGHSH, CDR2 LQKENI. This CDR3 contains 13 residues. Losses at the gene ends were 3 bases for V and 5 bases for J; bases not matched to a gene: 2. Here the CDR3 reads CASSPDRGYGYTF. The CDR3 bases are TGTGCCAGCTCACCCGACAGGGGATATGGCTACACCTTC.

This rearrangement joins TRBV9 to TRBJ2-3; tentative D call: TRBD2 (7 bases). The CDR3 has 17 residues. Per the germline V gene, CDR1 is SGDLS and CDR2 is YYNGEE. V lost 4 bases to trimming and J lost 2 bases, with 20 bases between them. CDR3 sequence: CASSLPQGGEATDTQYF. CDR3 in DNA: TGTGCCAGCAGCCTACCACAAGGGGGGGAGGCCACAGATACGCAGTATTTT.

This clone has just one count. The V call is TRBV5-1, the J call TRBJ2-1; 8 bases map to TRBD1. Germline V gene data show CDR1 as SGHRS and CDR2 as YFSETQ. This CDR3 is built from 13 residues. V was clipped by 9 bases and J by 9 bases; unmatched bases: 11. CDR3 DNA sequence: TGCGCCACCGCACGGACAGGGTTGTCTGAGCAGTTCTTC. Its translation is CATARTGLSEQFF.

The CDR3, as DNA: TGTGCCAGCAGCCCCGTGGGACTAGCGGGAGGGCCGGGGGAGCAGTACTTC. Its protein is CASSPVGLAGGPGEQYF. The chain employs TRBV11-2 and TRBJ2-7; 16 bases are a match to TRBD2. The V segment lost 5 bases and the J segment 7 bases; nucleotides outside the gene matches: 11. The CDR3 totals 17 residues. From germline, CDR1 is SGHAT and CDR2 FQNNGV.

V and J are TRBV7-9 and TRBJ2-7, with TRBD2 identical over 7 bases. After removal of 7 bases from V and 0 bases from J, the junction contained 6 bases not matched to a gene. Looked up from germline, CDR1 is SEHNR and CDR2 is FQNEAQ (reference sequence). This CDR3 region has 14 residues. DNA of the CDR3: TGTGCCAGCACCGCGGGAGCCGACTCCTACGAGCAGTACTTC. Residues: CASTAGADSYEQYF.

This chain links TRBV5-1 with TRBJ1-2; TRBD1 matches 9 bases. The CDR3 has 15 amino acids. Germline assignment: CDR1 SGHRS and CDR2 YFSETQ. The J segment lost 8 bases and the V segment lost 0 bases, leaving 8 bases of the junction unmatched. The CDR3 reads CASSLDPGTGSGYTF. The CDR3 nucleotides read TGCGCCAGCAGCTTGGATCCCGGGACAGGGTCCGGCTACACCTTC.

The chain employs TRBV27 and TRBJ1-2, with D perhaps TRBD1 (6 bases). Trimming took 10 bases from V and 4 from J, leaving 19 bases between them. Germline V gives CDR1 MNHEY, CDR2 SMNVEV (reference sequence). CDR3 length: 14 amino acids. The CDR3 nucleotides are TGTGCCACCCGGGACACGACAAGGACCTATGGCTACACCTTC. Amino acid sequence: CATRDTTRTYGYTF.

The gene calls are TRBV11-2 and TRBJ2-7, with TRBD1 as a possible D gene (5 bases). V lost 6 bases to trimming and J lost 4 bases, with 16 bases between them. The CDR3 has 14 amino acids. CDR1 is SGHAT and CDR2 is FQNNGV in the germline V gene. CDR3 coding DNA: TGTGCCAGCAGTTCCCTCCCCGACAGTTACGAGCAGTACTTC. Amino acid sequence: CASSSLPDSYEQYF.

The chain is built from TRBV5-4 and TRBJ1-1; 12 bases map to TRBD1. The CDR3 extends over 19 amino acids. Germline-derived CDR1 and CDR2 are SGHNT and YYREEE (reference sequence). The V gene end was trimmed by 6 bases and the J gene end by 0 bases; junction bases not matched to a gene: 15. The CDR3 here is CASTSPPGQGALMNTEAFF. CDR3 sequence (DNA): TGTGCCAGCACTTCGCCCCCGGGACAGGGGGCTCTCATGAACACTGAAGCTTTCTTT.

The chain joins TRBV2 to TRBJ1-2; TRBD1 matches 7 bases. This CDR3 spans 13 amino acids. CDR1 is SNHLY, CDR2 FYNNEI, per germline. Unmatched junction bases numbered 8, after V lost 8 bases and J lost 5 bases. The CDR3 DNA follows: TGTGCCAGCGTGAGAAACAGGGGATATGGCTACACCTTC. This codes for CASVRNRGYGYTF.

The chain joins TRBV27 to TRBJ2-1, with 11 bases lining up with TRBD2. Germline trimming cut 6 bases from V and 5 bases from J; bases unmatched to any gene: 0. CDR3 length: 13 residues. Germline assignment: CDR1 MNHEY and CDR2 SMNVEV (reference sequence). The CDR3 loop is CASRLAGDNEQFF. CDR3 in DNA: TGTGCCAGCAGACTAGCGGGAGACAATGAGCAGTTCTTC.

The CDR3 protein is CASSFRLNQGYNEQFF. Written as DNA, the CDR3 is TGTGCCAGCAGCTTCAGACTTAACCAAGGCTACAATGAGCAGTTCTTC. The chain has TRBV7-8 and TRBJ2-1; no clear D gene. The germline V gene has CDR1 SGHVS and CDR2 FQNEAQ. The CDR3 is 16 residues long. Trimming stripped 3 bases from V and 3 bases from J, with 15 bases between.

The gene calls are TRBV7-6 and TRBJ2-7; D might be TRBD2 (6 bases). V lost 2 bases and J lost 4, with 12 bases in between. Germline CDR1 and CDR2: SGHVS and FNYEAQ. The CDR3 covers 14 residues. In DNA form, the CDR3 reads TGTGCCAGCAGCTTACAAGCGGCGGGGTACGAGCAGTACTTC. Its translation: CASSLQAAGYEQYF.